This T cell receptor beta chain was documented in a study of CD8 T cells in ankylosing spondylitis. Regarding the study as a whole: Blood of patients with ankylosing spondylitis appeared to be characterized by a TCR beta motif of about 8 highly homologous variants. Significant enrichment of disease-linked clones was reportedly seen in matched ankylosing spondylitis synovial fluid. Several of the motif variants were reported before in synovial fluid and blood from reactive arthritis. Disease-linked clones displayed a CD8+ phenotype and appeared relatively rarely in peripheral blood.

On this clonotype: The antigen is undetermined.

With molecular barcodes, quantitative 5'-RACE was used to make the TCR beta libraries. A single record per CDR3 protein comes from TCRdb applying MiXCR to the 5' RACE reads. The sample consists of 800,000 to 900,000 distinct CDR3 sequences, 12% of them appearing once. Sequences were obtained from blood, either unsorted or a sorted T cell fraction (not recorded which). This TCR was sampled from a male donor with ankylosing spondylitis.

CDR3 sequence (DNA): TGCGCCAGCAGCTTGGCCGGGACAGGAGGCTACACCTTC. As protein: CASSLAGTGGYTF. The genes are TRBV5-1 and TRBJ1-2, with TRBD1 matching 8 bases. The V and J ends lost 0 bases and 8 bases, in that order; junction bases with no gene match: 3. The germline V gene encodes CDR1 SGHRS and CDR2 YFSETQ. The CDR3 spans 13 residues.